This T cell receptor beta chain stems from a study of T cell responses to AZD1222 COVID-19 vaccine. Study as a whole: Timing groups of about 4 and about 12 weeks for second doses were pooled. General study points: Sampling that yielded the repertoires occurred only after the peak T cell response.

CDR3 length equals 12 residues. Trimming cost V 1 base and J 4 bases, with 4 bases left between them. Looked up from germline, CDR1 is SGHKS and CDR2 is YYEKEE (reference sequence). As to this clone: Its antigen is not identified.

Profiled with immunoSEQ multiplex PCR; TCRdb holds only in-frame clones, not every one. The table shows roughly 120,000 clones, with about 87% occurring only once. This chain links TRBV5-5 with TRBJ2-3; no clear D. This TCR was sampled from an adult in good health. Sample: peripheral blood, taken on day 0 of AZD1222 vaccination. CDR3 coding DNA: TGTGCCAGCAGCTTGTCGTCAGATACGCAGTATTTT. It translates to CASSLSSDTQYF.